Below, one TCR beta chain is given with its context. The data are from a study of shared clonotypes between healthy human individuals. Sequenced by immunoSEQ multiplex PCR; TCRdb stores in-frame clones only, minus some. The sample includes about 2.1 million clones, about 92% of them seen just once. Germline lookup yields CDR1 SGHVS and CDR2 FNYEAQ. V lost 5 bases, J lost 4 bases, and 3 bases stayed unmatched. CDR3 length: 15 amino acids. CD45RO-negative cells were positively selected for CCR7, leaving out terminally differentiated effector memory CD45RA+ cells. This receptor was obtained from a man younger than 30 in good health. Some clones in this sample may be carry-over from other donors' samples. What was sequenced was naive CD8+ T cells from PBMCs. V and J are TRBV7-6 and TRBJ2-1; 12 bases are a match to TRBD2. The CDR3 DNA follows: TGTGCCAGCAGCCAAGGGACTAGCGGGTACAATGAGCAGTTCTTC. Translating it yields CASSQGTSGYNEQFF.